A selection of T cell receptor beta chains follows, all from one sample in a study of cytomegalovirus exposure and HLA in healthy donors. The table came from immunoSEQ multiplex PCR; TCRdb's copy has only in-frame clones and leaves some out. The sample gives roughly 110,000 clones, approximately 76% of which show up once; approximately 2.2% is in the top ten. The sequenced material came from PBMCs. The receptors stem from a man younger than 35 in good health and CMV-seronegative. Both conserved end residues are part of each CDR3. The order of the fields is V gene, J gene, D gene, clone size, CDR3 protein, CDR3 DNA. A D gene is named only where the DNA matches it firmly. Where a row states a size, it is once, few, many or the class of an expanded clone; other rows omit it.

TRBV19	TRBJ1-3	TRBD1	-	CATQPDRAGNTIYF	TGTGCCACTCAACCGGACAGGGCTGGAAACACCATATATTTT
TRBV11-2	TRBJ2-5	TRBD1	few	CASSQDRQETQYF	TGTGCCAGCAGCCAGGACAGGCAAGAGACCCAGTACTTC
TRBV5-1	TRBJ2-3	TRBD1	few	CASRSGTGWIDTQYF	TGCGCCAGCCGTTCCGGGACAGGGTGGATAGATACGCAGTATTTT
TRBV5-1	TRBJ1-1	TRBD1	-	CASSAKGGAPEAFF	TGCGCCAGCAGCGCGAAAGGGGGCGCGCCGGAAGCTTTCTTT
TRBV5-1	TRBJ1-4	-	-	CASSPPDNEKLFF	TGCGCCAGCAGCCCCCCAGATAATGAAAAACTGTTTTTT
TRBV19	TRBJ1-2	-	once	CASKSTHLYGYTF	TGTGCCAGTAAATCGACACACCTCTATGGCTACACCTTC
TRBV9	TRBJ2-7	TRBD1	few	CASTWPNRGHEQYF	TGTGCCAGCACCTGGCCGAACAGGGGCCACGAGCAGTACTTC
TRBV7-7	TRBJ2-3	-	-	CASSLDSYTDTQYF	TGTGCTAGCAGCTTAGATTCGTACACAGATACGCAGTATTTT
TRBV7-3	TRBJ1-2	-	-	CASSAGRLGGYGYTF	TGTGCCAGCAGCGCCGGACGCCTCGGAGGTTATGGCTACACCTTC
TRBV9	TRBJ2-1	-	-	CASNSNRQGNSYNEQFF	TGTGCCAGCAACTCCAACCGCCAGGGAAACTCCTACAATGAGCAGTTCTTC
TRBV4-3	TRBJ2-7	-	few	CASSQAITGHEQYF	TGCGCCAGCAGCCAAGCTATTACAGGGCACGAGCAGTACTTC
TRBV5-1	TRBJ2-7	-	-	CASSLGGGAPSEQYF	TGCGCCAGCAGCTTGGGTGGAGGGGCCCCTAGCGAGCAGTACTTC
TRBV5-5	TRBJ1-1	-	-	CASSLVGSTEAFF	TGTGCCAGCAGCTTGGTTGGTAGCACTGAAGCTTTCTTT
TRBV19	TRBJ1-2	-	once	CASSKTGGINGYTF	TGTGCCAGTAGTAAGACAGGTGGGATCAACGGCTACACCTTC
TRBV5-4	TRBJ2-7	-	-	CASRTAAYEQYF	TGTGCCAGCAGGACAGCCGCCTACGAGCAGTACTTC
TRBV7-6	TRBJ2-1	TRBD1	-	CASSIIGTGGDEQFF	TGTGCCAGCAGCATCATAGGGACAGGGGGCGATGAGCAGTTCTTC
TRBV5-4	TRBJ2-3	-	-	CASSLAGTGVNTQYF	TGTGCCAGCAGCTTGGCCGGGACTGGGGTGAATACGCAGTATTTT
TRBV2	TRBJ2-5	-	-	CASSEAGLQETQYF	TGTGCCAGCAGTGAGGCAGGGCTTCAAGAGACCCAGTACTTC
TRBV19	TRBJ1-1	-	-	CASSIDGGNTEAFF	TGTGCCAGTAGTATCGACGGAGGGAACACTGAAGCTTTCTTT
TRBV2	TRBJ2-7	TRBD1	-	CASLPSTGDTRYEQYF	TGTGCCAGCCTCCCCTCGACAGGGGACACCCGCTACGAGCAGTACTTC
TRBV5-4	TRBJ1-3	-	-	CASSFLGGGNTIYF	TGTGCCAGCAGCTTTTTAGGCGGGGGAAACACCATATATTTT
TRBV7-9	TRBJ2-5	TRBD2	-	CASSLGTGGAQETQYF	TGTGCCAGCAGCTTAGGTACCGGGGGGGCTCAGGAGACCCAGTACTTC
TRBV11-2	TRBJ2-1	TRBD2	-	CASSSSGGPPGQFF	TGTGCCAGCAGCAGTAGCGGGGGGCCGCCAGGGCAGTTCTTC
TRBV7-2	TRBJ2-7	TRBD1	-	CASSSRQGSYEQYF	TGTGCCAGCAGCTCGAGACAGGGGTCCTACGAGCAGTACTTC